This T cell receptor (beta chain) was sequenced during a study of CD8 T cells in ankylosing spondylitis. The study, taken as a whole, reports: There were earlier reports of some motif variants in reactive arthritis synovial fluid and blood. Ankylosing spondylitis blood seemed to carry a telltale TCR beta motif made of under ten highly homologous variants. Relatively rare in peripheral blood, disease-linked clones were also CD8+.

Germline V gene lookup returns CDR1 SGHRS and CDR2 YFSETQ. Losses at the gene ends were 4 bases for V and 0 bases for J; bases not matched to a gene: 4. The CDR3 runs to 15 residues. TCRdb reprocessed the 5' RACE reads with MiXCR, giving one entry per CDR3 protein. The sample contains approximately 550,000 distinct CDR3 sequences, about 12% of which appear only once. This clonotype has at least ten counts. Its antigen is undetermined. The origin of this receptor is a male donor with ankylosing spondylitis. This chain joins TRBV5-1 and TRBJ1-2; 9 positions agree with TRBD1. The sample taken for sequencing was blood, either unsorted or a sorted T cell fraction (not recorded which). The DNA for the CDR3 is TGCGCCAGCAGCCCGGACAGGGGAGCTAACTATGGCTACACCTTC. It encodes CASSPDRGANYGYTF.